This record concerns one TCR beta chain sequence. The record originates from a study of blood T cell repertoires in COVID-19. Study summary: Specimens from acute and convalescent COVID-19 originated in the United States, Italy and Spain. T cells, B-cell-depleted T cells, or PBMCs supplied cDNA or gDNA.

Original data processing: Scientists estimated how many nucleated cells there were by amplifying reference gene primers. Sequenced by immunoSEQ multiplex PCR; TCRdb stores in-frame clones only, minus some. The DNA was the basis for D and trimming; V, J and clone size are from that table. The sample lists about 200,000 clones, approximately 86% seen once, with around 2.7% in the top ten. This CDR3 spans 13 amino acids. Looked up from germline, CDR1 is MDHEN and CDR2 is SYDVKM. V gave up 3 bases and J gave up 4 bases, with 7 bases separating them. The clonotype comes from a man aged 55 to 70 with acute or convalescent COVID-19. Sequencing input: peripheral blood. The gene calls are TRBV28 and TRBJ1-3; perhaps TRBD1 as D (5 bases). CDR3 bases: TGTGCCAGCAGTTTGTCAGGGGGAAACACCATATATTTT. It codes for CASSLSGGNTIYF. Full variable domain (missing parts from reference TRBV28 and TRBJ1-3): DVKVTQSSRYLVKRTGEKVFLECVQDMDHENMFWYRQDPGLGLRLIYFSYDVKMKEKGDIPEGYSVSREKKERFSLILESASTNQTSMYLCASSLSGGNTIYFGEGSWLTVV.